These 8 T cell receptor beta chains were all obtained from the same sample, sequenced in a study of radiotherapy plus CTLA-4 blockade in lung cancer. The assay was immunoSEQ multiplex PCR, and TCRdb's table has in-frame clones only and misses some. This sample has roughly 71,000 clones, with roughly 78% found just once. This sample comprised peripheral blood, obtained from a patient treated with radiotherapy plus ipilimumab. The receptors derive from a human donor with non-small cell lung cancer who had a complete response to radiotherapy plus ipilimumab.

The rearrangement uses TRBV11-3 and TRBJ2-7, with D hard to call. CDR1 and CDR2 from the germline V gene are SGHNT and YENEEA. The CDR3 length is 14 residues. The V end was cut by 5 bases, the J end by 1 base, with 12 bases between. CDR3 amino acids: CASSPTDGSYEQYF. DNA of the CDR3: TGTGCCAGCAGCCCGACTGATGGATCCTACGAGCAGTACTTC.

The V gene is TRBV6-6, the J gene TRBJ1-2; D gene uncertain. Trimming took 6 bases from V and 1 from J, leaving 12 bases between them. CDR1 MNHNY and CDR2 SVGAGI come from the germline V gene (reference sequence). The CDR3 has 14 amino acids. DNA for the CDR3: TGTGCCAGCAGGGCCAAGGACGGTAACTATGGCTACACCTTC. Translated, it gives CASRAKDGNYGYTF.

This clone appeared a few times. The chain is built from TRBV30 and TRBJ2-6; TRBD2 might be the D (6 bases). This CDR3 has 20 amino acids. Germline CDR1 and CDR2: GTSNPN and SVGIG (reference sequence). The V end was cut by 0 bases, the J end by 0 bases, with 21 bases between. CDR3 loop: CAWSVLWSRRASSGANVLTF. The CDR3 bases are TGTGCCTGGAGTGTACTCTGGAGTCGGAGGGCTAGCTCTGGGGCCAACGTCCTGACTTTC.

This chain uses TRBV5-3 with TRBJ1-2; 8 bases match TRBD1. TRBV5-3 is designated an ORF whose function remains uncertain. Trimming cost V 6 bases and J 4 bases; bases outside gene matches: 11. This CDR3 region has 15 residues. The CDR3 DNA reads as TGTGCCAGAACCTACCCCGGGACAGGAGTCTATGGCTACACCTTC. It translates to CARTYPGTGVYGYTF.

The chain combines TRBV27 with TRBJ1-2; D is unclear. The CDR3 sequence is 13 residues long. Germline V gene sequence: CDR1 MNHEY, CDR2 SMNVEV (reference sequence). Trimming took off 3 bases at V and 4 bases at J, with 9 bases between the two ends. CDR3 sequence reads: CASSFSRFYGYTF. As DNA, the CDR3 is TGTGCCAGCAGTTTCAGCAGGTTCTATGGCTACACCTTC.

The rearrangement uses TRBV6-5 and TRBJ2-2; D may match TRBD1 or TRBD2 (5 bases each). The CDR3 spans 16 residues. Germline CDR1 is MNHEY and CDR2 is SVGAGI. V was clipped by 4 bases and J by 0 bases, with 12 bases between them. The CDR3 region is CASSSGDPSNTGELFF. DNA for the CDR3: TGTGCCAGCAGTTCTGGGGACCCGTCGAACACCGGGGAGCTGTTTTTT.

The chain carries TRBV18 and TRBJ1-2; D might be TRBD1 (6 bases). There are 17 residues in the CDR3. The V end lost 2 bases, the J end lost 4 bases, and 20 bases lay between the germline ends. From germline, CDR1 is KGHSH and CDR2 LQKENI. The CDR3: CASSPGQTSRTFYGYTF. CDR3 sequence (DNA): TGTGCCAGCTCACCAGGACAGACCTCCCGAACCTTCTATGGCTACACCTTC.

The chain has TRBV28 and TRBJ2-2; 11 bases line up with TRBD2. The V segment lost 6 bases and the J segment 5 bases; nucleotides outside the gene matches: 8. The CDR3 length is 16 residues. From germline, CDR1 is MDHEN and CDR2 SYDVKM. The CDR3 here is CASSFLTSGRTGELFF. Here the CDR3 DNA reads TGTGCCAGCAGCTTCCTCACTAGCGGGAGAACCGGGGAGCTGTTTTTT.